Detailed here is one TCR beta chain. This clone was picked up one time. The specificity of this receptor is unknown. No qualities accompany the bases; no much larger clone lies one base away. In the germline V gene, CDR1 corresponds to MNHEY and CDR2 to SVGAGI. The CDR3, from cysteine to phenylalanine, totals 15 residues. The read is trimmed to its CDR3 DNA, 45 bases read in frame from base 1. V loses 6 bases at its end and J loses 3 bases; junction bases beyond the gene matches: 10. The data derive from a study of T cells and Merkel cell carcinoma outcomes (dated by TCRdb to 2020 to 2022). Looking at the study overall: The study looked at whether the tumor T-cell repertoire and T-cell density could predict clinical outcome in patients with Merkel cell carcinoma. What the study reported, not specific to this receptor: According to the report, clinical outcomes in Merkel cell carcinoma patients could be predicted using T-cell density together with features of the T-cell repertoire.

Library creation used the immunoSEQ multiplex PCR assay. The table comes from immuneACCESS by way of TCRdb, which keeps in-frame sequences with V and J called. Part of the clones is missing from these tables; in studies checked, under half for an unresolved V gene and the rest for unknown reasons. Counted in this sample were about 19,000 clones; approximately 80% of them appeared once. The ten biggest clones cover approximately 3.1% of the sample. The samples were taken from patients with Merkel cell carcinoma. The receptor was isolated from a human donor with Merkel cell carcinoma. The sequence is built from TRBV6-5 and TRBJ2-7; TRBD1 matches 8 bases in the middle. Input material: tumor tissue from Merkel cell carcinoma. The CDR3 protein: CASSPTGVLVYEQYF. The nucleotide sequence is TGTGCCAGCAGCCCGACAGGGGTGCTCGTCTACGAGCAGTACTTC.